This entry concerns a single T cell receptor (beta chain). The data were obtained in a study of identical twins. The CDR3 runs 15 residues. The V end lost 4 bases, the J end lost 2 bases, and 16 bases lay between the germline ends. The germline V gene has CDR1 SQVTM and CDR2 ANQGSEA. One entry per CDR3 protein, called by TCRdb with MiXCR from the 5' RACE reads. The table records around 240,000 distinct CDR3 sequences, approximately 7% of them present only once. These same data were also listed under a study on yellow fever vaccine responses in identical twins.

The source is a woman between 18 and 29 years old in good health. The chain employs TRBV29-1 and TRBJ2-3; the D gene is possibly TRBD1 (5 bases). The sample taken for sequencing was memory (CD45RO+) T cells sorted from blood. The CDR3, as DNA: TGCAGCGTTGTGACAGTCCCAAGTAACACAGATACGCAGTATTTT. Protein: CSVVTVPSNTDTQYF.